A selection of T cell receptor beta chains follows, all from one sample in a study of shared clonotypes between healthy human individuals. The repertoire was sequenced with immunoSEQ multiplex PCR; TCRdb's copy has only in-frame clones and lacks some. The sample includes hundreds of thousands of clones, 55% to 75% of them seen just once. The specimen was memory CD4+ T cells sorted from blood. Receptors were obtained from a woman aged 25-40 years in good health. CDR3s include the opening cysteine and the closing phenylalanine or tryptophan. Fields, in order: J gene, D gene, V gene, clone size, CDR3 DNA, CDR3 protein. The D gene is left open where the match is weak. Where a row states a size, it is once, few, many or the class of an expanded clone; other rows omit it.

J gene: TRBJ2-1
D gene: -
V gene: TRBV5-8
clone size: -
CDR3 DNA: TGTGCCAGCAGCTTGTTGACGCAGTCCGGGGGTGAGCAGTTCTTC
CDR3 protein: CASSLLTQSGGEQFF

J gene: TRBJ1-5
D gene: TRBD1
V gene: TRBV19
clone size: few
CDR3 DNA: TGTGCCAGTGGACAGGGTAGGGGGTCTAGCAATCAGCCCCAGCATTTT
CDR3 protein: CASGQGRGSSNQPQHF

J gene: TRBJ2-7
D gene: -
V gene: TRBV5-1
clone size: -
CDR3 DNA: TGCGCCAGCAGCCCGGGGGGCGGGGCCGTAGGGTACGAGCAGTACTTC
CDR3 protein: CASSPGGGAVGYEQYF

J gene: TRBJ2-2
D gene: TRBD1
V gene: TRBV7-3
clone size: -
CDR3 DNA: TGTGCCAGCAGCTCGGGACAGGGGAACACCGGGGAGCTGTTTTTT
CDR3 protein: CASSSGQGNTGELFF

J gene: TRBJ2-2
D gene: TRBD1
V gene: TRBV4-1
clone size: once
CDR3 DNA: TGCGCCAGCAGCCAGACAGGGGGCGATCGCTCCGGGGAGCTGTTTTTT
CDR3 protein: CASSQTGGDRSGELFF

J gene: TRBJ2-7
D gene: TRBD2
V gene: TRBV29-1
clone size: few
CDR3 DNA: TGCAGCGTCGGGACTAGCGGCTACGAGCAGTACTTC
CDR3 protein: CSVGTSGYEQYF

J gene: TRBJ2-5
D gene: -
V gene: TRBV2
clone size: few
CDR3 DNA: TGTGCCAGCAGTAGGAACCCCACAGGGCGAGAGACCCAGTACTTC
CDR3 protein: CASSRNPTGRETQYF

J gene: TRBJ1-3
D gene: TRBD1
V gene: TRBV18
clone size: -
CDR3 DNA: TGTGCCAGCTCACCGACAGGGATCGGAAACACCATATATTTT
CDR3 protein: CASSPTGIGNTIYF

J gene: TRBJ2-2
D gene: -
V gene: TRBV30
clone size: -
CDR3 DNA: TGTGCCTGGAGTGTAAAATCTATCCTCGGGGCCGGGGAGCTGTTTTTT
CDR3 protein: CAWSVKSILGAGELFF

J gene: TRBJ2-3
D gene: -
V gene: TRBV28
clone size: -
CDR3 DNA: TGTGCCAGCCGTGGCGGGCCCGCAGATACGCAGTATTTT
CDR3 protein: CASRGGPADTQYF

J gene: TRBJ1-5
D gene: TRBD1
V gene: TRBV6-6
clone size: few
CDR3 DNA: TGTGCCAGCAGTGGACAGGTCAATCAGCCCCAGCATTTT
CDR3 protein: CASSGQVNQPQHF

J gene: TRBJ2-7
D gene: TRBD2
V gene: TRBV27
clone size: few
CDR3 DNA: TGTGCCAGCAGACTCATAGCGGGAGGGGCCTACGAGCAGTACTTC
CDR3 protein: CASRLIAGGAYEQYF

J gene: TRBJ1-2
D gene: -
V gene: TRBV6-6
clone size: few
CDR3 DNA: TGTGCCAGCAGTCCCACGGAGGGTCAGTATAACGCCTTC
CDR3 protein: CASSPTEGQYNAF